The clone carrying this TCR beta chain was observed a few times. This sample was taken from a study of blood T cell repertoires in COVID-19. Sequencing was performed with immunoSEQ multiplex PCR; in TCRdb, only in-frame clones are kept and a portion is missing. The sample contains 150,000 to 200,000 clones, 80% to 85% of which appear only once. V dropped 5 bases and J dropped 5; count of bases not matched to a gene: 10. Germline V gene lookup returns CDR1 SGHNT and CDR2 YYREEE (reference sequence). The length of the CDR3 is 15 residues. Recovery among Cohort 3 donors was established by two negative PCRs, clearance, or symptom resolution.

The source of this sequence is an older woman who had recovered from COVID-19. Sequencing was carried out using PBMCs or T cells enriched from blood (not recorded which). The rearrangement uses TRBV5-4 and TRBJ1-1; TRBD1 agrees at 9 bases. CDR3 nucleotide sequence: TGTGCCAGCAGGAGGGACAGGGAAAGAGTAACTGAAGCTTTCTTT. Its protein product is CASRRDRERVTEAFF.